This TCR beta chain derives from a study of blood T cell repertoires in COVID-19. Study details: Samples taken during acute and convalescent COVID-19 were collected in the United States, Italy and Spain. T cells, B-cell-depleted T cells, or PBMCs supplied cDNA or gDNA.

This clone appeared a single time. Germline V gene sequence: CDR1 LNHNV, CDR2 YYDKDF (reference sequence). CDR3 size: 12 residues. Unmatched junction bases numbered 3, after V lost 0 bases and J lost 11 bases. Clones were read by immunoSEQ multiplex PCR, and TCRdb kept only the in-frame ones, dropping some. The data show around 250,000 clones, with 80% to 90% seen just once and approximately 1.9% held by the top ten. Participants spanned ages roughly 18 to 90 years and resided in some 22 US areas. The sequence was obtained from a woman between 45 and 65 years old who had recovered from COVID-19. The V call is TRBV15, the J call TRBJ2-7; 8 nucleotides align to TRBD1. What was sequenced was PBMCs or T cells enriched from blood (not recorded which). The CDR3 here is CATSRDSGGKYF. CDR3 sequence (DNA): TGTGCCACCAGCAGAGATTCAGGGGGCAAGTACTTC.